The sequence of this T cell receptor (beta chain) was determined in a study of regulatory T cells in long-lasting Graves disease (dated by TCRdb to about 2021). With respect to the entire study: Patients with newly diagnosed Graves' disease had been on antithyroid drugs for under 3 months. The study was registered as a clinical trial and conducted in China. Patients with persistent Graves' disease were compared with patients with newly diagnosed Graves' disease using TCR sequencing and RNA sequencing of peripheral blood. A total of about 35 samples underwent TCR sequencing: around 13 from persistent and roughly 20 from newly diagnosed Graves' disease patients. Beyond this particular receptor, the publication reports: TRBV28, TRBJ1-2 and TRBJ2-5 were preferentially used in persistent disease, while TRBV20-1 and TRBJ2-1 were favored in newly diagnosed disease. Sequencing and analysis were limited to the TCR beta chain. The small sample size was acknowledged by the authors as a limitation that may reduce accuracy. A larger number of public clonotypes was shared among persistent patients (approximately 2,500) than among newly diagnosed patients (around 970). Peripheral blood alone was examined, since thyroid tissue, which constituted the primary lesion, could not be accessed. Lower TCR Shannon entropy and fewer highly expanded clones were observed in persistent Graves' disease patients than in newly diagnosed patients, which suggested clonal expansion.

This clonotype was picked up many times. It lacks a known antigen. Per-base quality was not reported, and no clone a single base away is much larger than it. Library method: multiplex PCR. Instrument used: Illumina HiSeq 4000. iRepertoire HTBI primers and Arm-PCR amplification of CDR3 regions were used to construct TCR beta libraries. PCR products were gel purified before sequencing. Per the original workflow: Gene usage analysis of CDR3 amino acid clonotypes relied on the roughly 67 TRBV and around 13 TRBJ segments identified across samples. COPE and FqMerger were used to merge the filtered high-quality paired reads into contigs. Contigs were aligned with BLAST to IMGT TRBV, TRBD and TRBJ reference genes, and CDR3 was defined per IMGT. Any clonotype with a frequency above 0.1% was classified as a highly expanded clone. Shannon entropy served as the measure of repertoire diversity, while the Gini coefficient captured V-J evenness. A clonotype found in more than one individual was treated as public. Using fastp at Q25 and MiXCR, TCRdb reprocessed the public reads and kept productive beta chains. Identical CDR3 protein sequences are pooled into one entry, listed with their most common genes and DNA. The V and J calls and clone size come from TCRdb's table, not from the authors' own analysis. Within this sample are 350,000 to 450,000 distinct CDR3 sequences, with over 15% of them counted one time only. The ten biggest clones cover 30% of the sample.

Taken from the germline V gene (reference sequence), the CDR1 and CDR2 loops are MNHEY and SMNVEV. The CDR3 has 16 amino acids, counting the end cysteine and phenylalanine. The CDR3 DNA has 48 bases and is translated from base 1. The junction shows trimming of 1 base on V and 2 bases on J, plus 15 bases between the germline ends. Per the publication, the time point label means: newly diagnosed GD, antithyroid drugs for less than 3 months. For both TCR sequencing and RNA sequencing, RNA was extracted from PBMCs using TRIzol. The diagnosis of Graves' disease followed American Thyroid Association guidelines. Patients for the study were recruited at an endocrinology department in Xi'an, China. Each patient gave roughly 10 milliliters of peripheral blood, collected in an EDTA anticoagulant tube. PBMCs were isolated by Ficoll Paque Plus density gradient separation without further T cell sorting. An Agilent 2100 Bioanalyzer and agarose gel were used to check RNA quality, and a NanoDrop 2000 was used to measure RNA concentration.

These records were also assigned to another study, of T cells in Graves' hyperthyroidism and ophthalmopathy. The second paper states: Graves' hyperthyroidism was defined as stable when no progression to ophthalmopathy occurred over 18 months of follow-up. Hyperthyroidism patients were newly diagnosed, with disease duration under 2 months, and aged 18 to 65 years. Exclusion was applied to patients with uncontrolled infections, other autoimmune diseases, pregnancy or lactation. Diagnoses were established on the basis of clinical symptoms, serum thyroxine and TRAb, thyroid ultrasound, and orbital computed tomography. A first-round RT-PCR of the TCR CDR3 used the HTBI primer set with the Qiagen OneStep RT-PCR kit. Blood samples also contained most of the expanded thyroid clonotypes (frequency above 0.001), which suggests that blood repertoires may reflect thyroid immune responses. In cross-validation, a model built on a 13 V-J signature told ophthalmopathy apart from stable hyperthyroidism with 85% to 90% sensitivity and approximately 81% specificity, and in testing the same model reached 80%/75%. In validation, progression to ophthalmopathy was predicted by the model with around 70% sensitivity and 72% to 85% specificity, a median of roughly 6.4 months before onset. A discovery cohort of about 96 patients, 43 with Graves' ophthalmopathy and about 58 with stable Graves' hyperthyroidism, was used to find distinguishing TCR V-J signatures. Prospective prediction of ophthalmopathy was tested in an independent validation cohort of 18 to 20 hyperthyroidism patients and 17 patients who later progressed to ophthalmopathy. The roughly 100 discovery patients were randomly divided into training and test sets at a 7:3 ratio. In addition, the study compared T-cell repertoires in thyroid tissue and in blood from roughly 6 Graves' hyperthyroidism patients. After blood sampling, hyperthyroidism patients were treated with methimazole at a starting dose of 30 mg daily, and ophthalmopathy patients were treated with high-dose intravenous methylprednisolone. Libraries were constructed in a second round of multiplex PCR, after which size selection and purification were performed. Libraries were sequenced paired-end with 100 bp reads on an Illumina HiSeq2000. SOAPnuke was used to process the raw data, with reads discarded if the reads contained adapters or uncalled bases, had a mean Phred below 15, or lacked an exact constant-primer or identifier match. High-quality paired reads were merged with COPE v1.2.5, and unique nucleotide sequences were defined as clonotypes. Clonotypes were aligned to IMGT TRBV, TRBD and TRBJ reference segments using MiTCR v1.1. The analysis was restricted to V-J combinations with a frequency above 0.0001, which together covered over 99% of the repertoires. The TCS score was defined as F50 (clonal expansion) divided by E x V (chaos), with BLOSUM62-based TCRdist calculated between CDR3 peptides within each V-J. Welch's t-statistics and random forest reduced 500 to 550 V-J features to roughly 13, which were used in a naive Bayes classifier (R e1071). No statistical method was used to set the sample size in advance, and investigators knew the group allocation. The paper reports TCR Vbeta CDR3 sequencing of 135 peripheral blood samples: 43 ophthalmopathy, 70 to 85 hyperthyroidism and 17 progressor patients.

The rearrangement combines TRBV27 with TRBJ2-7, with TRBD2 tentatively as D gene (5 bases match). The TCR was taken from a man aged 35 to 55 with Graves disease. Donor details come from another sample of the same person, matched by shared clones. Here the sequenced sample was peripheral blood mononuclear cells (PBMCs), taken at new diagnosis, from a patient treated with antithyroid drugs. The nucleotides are TGTGCCAGCAGTTTATGGGCCGGGGTCCGACCCTACGAGCAGTACTTC. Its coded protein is CASSLWAGVRPYEQYF.